This TCR beta chain came from a study of cytomegalovirus exposure and HLA in healthy donors. Study-level findings and limits: Compared with the approximately 700-donor mean, an Asian-associated ancestry cluster reportedly had fewer N-insertions, according to a later analysis. The study labeled 170 or so TCR beta chains cytomegalovirus-associated.

The PCR had 60 Vbeta and 13 Jbeta primers. Some clones are missing from TCRdb's copy, which holds only in-frame ones; the method was immunoSEQ multiplex PCR. The sample lists 70,000 to 85,000 clones, less than 75% occurring once. All the people who gave samples were healthy bone marrow donors. This clone was observed a handful of times. Its antigen is as yet unknown. Deletions cut 2 bases from V and 8 bases from J, with 12 bases between. CDR1 and CDR2 from the germline V gene are SEHNR and FQNEAQ (reference sequence). The CDR3 sequence is 13 residues long. This chain joins TRBV7-9 and TRBJ1-1; D is ambiguous. The source material was PBMCs. This receptor was taken from a man between 25 and 39 years old in good health and CMV-seropositive. CDR3 coding DNA: TGTGCCAGCAGCTTACTAAAGAGAGGAGAAGCTTTCTTT. Encoded protein: CASSLLKRGEAFF. Full variable domain (rest looked up from reference TRBV7-9 and TRBJ1-1): DTGVSQNPRHKITKRGQNVTFRCDPISEHNRLYWYRQTLGQGPEFLTYFQNEAQLEKSRLLSDRFSAERPKGSFSTLEIQRTEQGDSAMYLCASSLLKRGEAFFGQGTRLTVV.